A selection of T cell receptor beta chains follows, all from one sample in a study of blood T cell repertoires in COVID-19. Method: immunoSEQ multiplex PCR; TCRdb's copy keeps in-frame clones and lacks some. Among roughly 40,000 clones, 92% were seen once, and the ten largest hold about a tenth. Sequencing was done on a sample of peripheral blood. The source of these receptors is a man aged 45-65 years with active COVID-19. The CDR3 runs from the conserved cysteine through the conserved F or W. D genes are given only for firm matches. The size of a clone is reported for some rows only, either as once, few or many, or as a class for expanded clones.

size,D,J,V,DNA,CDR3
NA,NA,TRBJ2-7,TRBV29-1,TGCAGCGCCGAATTCCAGGACTCTAACGAGCAGTACTTC,CSAEFQDSNEQYF
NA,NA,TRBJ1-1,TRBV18,TGTGCCAGTTCCGGGGGATGGAGCACTGAAGCTTTCTTT,CASSGGWSTEAFF
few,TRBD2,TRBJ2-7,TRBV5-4,TGTGCCAGCAGCACGACTAGCGGTTCCTACGAGCAGTACTTC,CASSTTSGSYEQYF
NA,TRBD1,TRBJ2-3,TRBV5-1,TGCGCCAGCAGCATCAGGACAGGTAGCACAGATACGCAGTATTTT,CASSIRTGSTDTQYF
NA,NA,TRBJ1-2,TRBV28,TGTGCCAGCAGTGGCGGAAACTATGGCTACACCTTC,CASSGGNYGYTF
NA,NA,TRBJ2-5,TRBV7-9,TGTGCCAGCAGCGAGCCGCCGGGACTCCGCCAAGAGACCCAGTACTTC,CASSEPPGLRQETQYF
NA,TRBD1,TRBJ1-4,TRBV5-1,TGCGCCAGCAGCCCGCCCGGGACAGCTAATAATGAAAAACTGTTTTTT,CASSPPGTANNEKLFF
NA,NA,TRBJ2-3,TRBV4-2,TGTGCCAGCAGCCAAGAATCGAGGAACACAGATACGCAGTATTTT,CASSQESRNTDTQYF
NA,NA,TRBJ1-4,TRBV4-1,TGCGCCAGCAGCCAAGATCGAACAGTAAGGGAGCGGAAACTGTTTTTT,CASSQDRTVRERKLFF
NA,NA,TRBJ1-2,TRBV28,TGTGCCAGCAGTTCCGACTATGGCTACACCTTC,CASSSDYGYTF
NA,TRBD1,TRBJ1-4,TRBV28,TGTGCCAGCAGTCAACCCAGGGGGCGCGATGAAAAACTGTTTTTT,CASSQPRGRDEKLFF
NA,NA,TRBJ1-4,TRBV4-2,TGTGCCAGCAGCCAAGATAATCCCACAGGGAGAGAAAAACTGTTTTTT,CASSQDNPTGREKLFF
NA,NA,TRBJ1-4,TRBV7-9,TGTGCCAGCAGCCTCGCTCGTCCCCAGGGCCGTGAAAAACTGTTTTTT,CASSLARPQGREKLFF
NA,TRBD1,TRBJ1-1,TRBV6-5,TGTGCCAGCAGCTACGGAACAGGGGGCGGCACTGAAGCTTTCTTT,CASSYGTGGGTEAFF
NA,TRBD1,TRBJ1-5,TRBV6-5,TGTGCCAGCAGGGCAGGACAGGGCGGCAATCAGCCCCAGCATTTT,CASRAGQGGNQPQHF